This T cell receptor (beta chain) was retrieved from a study of cytomegalovirus exposure and HLA in healthy donors. Measured with immunoSEQ multiplex PCR; TCRdb has only the in-frame clones, and not every one. The sample carries more than 85,000 clones, approximately 90% recorded once. V was cut by 1 base and J by 5 bases, with 12 bases left in between. The CDR3 length is 15 residues. In germline, CDR1 is SNHLY, CDR2 FYNNEI. This clonotype was obtained from a woman aged 18-29 years in good health and CMV-seropositive. The rearrangement uses TRBV2 and TRBJ1-5; D call uncertain. Sequencing was performed on PBMCs. CDR3 nucleotides: TGTGCCAGCAGTGAAGGGATAAACACAGATCAGCCCCAGCATTTT. It is translated as CASSEGINTDQPQHF.